This is a list of T cell receptor beta chains from one sample in a study of cytomegalovirus exposure and HLA in healthy donors. Assay: immunoSEQ multiplex PCR; the TCRdb copy retains only in-frame clones and omits some. The table includes tens of thousands of clones, just under 80% detected once. The sample comprised PBMCs. The source of these receptors is a male donor in good health and CMV-seropositive. Both conserved end residues are part of each CDR3. Each record gives: J gene, D gene, V gene, clone size, CDR3 protein, CDR3 DNA. The D gene is left open where the match is weak. The size entry is marked missing in some rows and otherwise reads once, few, many or a size class.

>TRBJ2-1|NA|TRBV7-9|NA
CSSSLGGQFF
TGTTCCAGCAGCTTAGGAGGCCAGTTCTTC
>TRBJ1-2|NA|TRBV28|NA
CASSPQGATYGYTF
TGTGCCAGCAGTCCCCAGGGCGCAACCTATGGCTACACCTTC
>TRBJ1-5|TRBD1|TRBV28|NA
CASKETGTNQPQHF
TGTGCCAGCAAGGAGACAGGGACCAATCAGCCCCAGCATTTT
>TRBJ1-1|TRBD1|TRBV19|once
CASSSNRGTEAFF
TGTGCCAGTAGTTCAAACAGGGGAACTGAAGCTTTCTTT
>TRBJ2-3|TRBD2|TRBV7-2|NA
CASSQKVLAGVPDTQYF
TGTGCCAGCAGCCAAAAGGTTCTAGCGGGAGTCCCAGATACGCAGTATTTT
>TRBJ2-2|TRBD2|TRBV4-2|once
CASSQDRTSGRSTGELFF
TGTGCCAGCAGCCAAGATCGGACTAGCGGGAGATCCACCGGGGAGCTGTTTTTT
>TRBJ1-1|TRBD1|TRBV28|NA
CASRDRGRPLNTEAFF
TGTGCCAGCAGAGACAGGGGGCGACCCTTGAACACTGAAGCTTTCTTT
>TRBJ1-5|NA|TRBV28|few
CASSPLRGSNQPQHF
TGTGCCAGCAGCCCCCTGAGAGGGAGCAATCAGCCCCAGCATTTT
>TRBJ1-4|NA|TRBV7-9|NA
CASSLDETGEKLFF
TGTGCCAGCAGCTTGGACGAGACAGGTGAAAAACTGTTTTTT
>TRBJ1-4|TRBD1|TRBV19|NA
CASRNRQGGQEKLFF
TGTGCCAGTAGAAATCGACAGGGCGGACAGGAAAAACTGTTTTTT
>TRBJ2-1|TRBD2|TRBV13|NA
CASSPPGVAGADEQFF
TGTGCCAGCAGCCCCCCAGGGGTAGCGGGAGCAGATGAGCAGTTCTTC
>TRBJ2-1|NA|TRBV7-9|few
CASSLDWLVSYNEQFF
TGTGCCAGCAGCTTAGATTGGCTCGTCTCTTACAATGAGCAGTTCTTC
>TRBJ1-5|TRBD1|TRBV25-1|NA
CASQGGFEQPQHF
TGTGCCAGCCAGGGGGGTTTTGAGCAGCCCCAGCATTTT
>TRBJ2-2|TRBD2|TRBV19|NA
CASRMASGNLWTGELFF
TGTGCCAGTAGGATGGCTAGCGGGAACCTGTGGACCGGGGAGCTGTTTTTT
>TRBJ1-2|TRBD1|TRBV15|NA
CATSGRTGAFGYTF
TGTGCCACCAGCGGAAGGACAGGGGCCTTTGGCTACACCTTC
>TRBJ1-2|NA|TRBV29-1|NA
CSAAPDRGYGYTF
TGCAGCGCGGCGCCTGACCGCGGCTATGGCTACACCTTC
>TRBJ2-7|TRBD2|TRBV28|NA
CASGTIYEQYF
TGTGCCAGCGGGACTATTTACGAGCAGTACTTC
>TRBJ2-1|TRBD2|TRBV28|NA
CASSLRVRLAWGNEQFF
TGTGCCAGCAGTTTAAGGGTCCGACTAGCGTGGGGCAATGAGCAGTTCTTC
>TRBJ2-7|TRBD1|TRBV13|NA
CASSSKVTGGLNYEQYF
TGTGCCAGCAGCTCCAAAGTAACAGGGGGTCTAAACTACGAGCAGTACTTC
>TRBJ2-7|TRBD2|TRBV10-3|NA
CAISEAALAGGHYEQYF
TGTGCCATCAGTGAGGCCGCACTAGCGGGAGGGCATTACGAGCAGTACTTC
>TRBJ1-2|NA|TRBV7-8|NA
CASSLGSRQLSTYGYTF
TGTGCCAGCAGCTTAGGTTCCAGGCAACTTTCAACCTATGGCTACACCTTC
>TRBJ2-5|TRBD1|TRBV18|NA
CASSPGTGQETQYF
TGTGCCAGCTCACCGGGGACAGGGCAAGAGACCCAGTACTTC
>TRBJ2-7|TRBD2|TRBV5-4|NA
CASSLPGEGIYEQYF
TGTGCCAGCAGCCTCCCCGGGGAGGGAATCTACGAGCAGTACTTC
>TRBJ2-5|TRBD1|TRBV28|NA
CASSRQGRSQETQYF
TGTGCCAGCAGTCGACAGGGGAGAAGCCAAGAGACCCAGTACTTC
>TRBJ1-5|TRBD1|TRBV27|few
CASSLRDREWISNQPQHF
TGTGCCAGCAGTCTCCGGGACAGGGAGTGGATAAGCAATCAGCCCCAGCATTTT
>TRBJ1-1|TRBD1|TRBV29-1|few
CSVARKGALNTEAFF
TGCAGCGTTGCCCGAAAGGGGGCCCTTAACACTGAAGCTTTCTTT